This is a list of T cell receptor beta chains from one sample in a study of CD8 T cells in Susac syndrome. Using its own MiXCR run on the immunoSEQ multiplex PCR reads, TCRdb lists one record per CDR3 protein. Among some 260,000 distinct CDR3 sequences listed, 80% to 95% were seen once. The sequenced material came from CD4+ T cells from PBMCs. The receptor source for this set is a human donor with multiple sclerosis. Each CDR3 is given with its conserved first and last residue. The D gene is left open where the match is weak. The size of a clone is reported for some rows only, either as once, few or many, or as a class for expanded clones.

TRBV4-1	NA	15	TRBD1	TRBJ2-2	CASSNGQGQWGELFF	TGCGCCAGCAGCAACGGACAGGGGCAATGGGGGGAGCTGTTTTTT
TRBV29-1	NA	14	NA	TRBJ2-2	CSVASGTSTGELFF	TGCAGCGTCGCCTCCGGGACAAGCACCGGGGAGCTGTTTTTT
TRBV7-8	NA	13	NA	TRBJ2-2	CASRNRGTGELFF	TGTGCCAGCAGGAATAGGGGTACCGGGGAGCTGTTTTTT
TRBV3-1	once	14	NA	TRBJ2-1	CASSQGPVPHEQFF	TGTGCCAGCAGCCAAGGTCCCGTACCCCATGAGCAGTTCTTC
TRBV20-1	NA	13	NA	TRBJ1-4	CSARETKDEKLFF	TGCAGTGCTAGAGAGACCAAGGATGAAAAACTGTTTTTT
TRBV5-1	NA	13	NA	TRBJ1-1	CASSLGPATEAFF	TGCGCCAGCAGCTTGGGCCCAGCCACTGAAGCTTTCTTT
TRBV6-1	NA	13	NA	TRBJ2-1	CASSWGSNNEQFF	TGTGCCAGCAGTTGGGGGAGCAACAATGAGCAGTTCTTC
TRBV29-1	NA	14	NA	TRBJ1-4	CSVEGTGTREKLFF	TGCAGCGTTGAGGGTACAGGGACTCGGGAAAAACTGTTTTTT
TRBV10-3	NA	15	TRBD2	TRBJ2-3	CAISEGAGETDTQYF	TGTGCCATCAGTGAGGGAGCGGGAGAGACAGATACGCAGTATTTT
TRBV6-1	few	14	NA	TRBJ2-7	CASRERVLSYEQYF	TGTGCCAGCAGGGAGCGGGTGCTGTCTTACGAGCAGTACTTC
TRBV6-5	NA	14	NA	TRBJ2-7	CASSRAGVSYEQYF	TGTGCCAGCAGCAGGGCTGGGGTCTCCTACGAGCAGTACTTC
TRBV5-1	once	16	NA	TRBJ2-7	CASSLDLDRSTYEQYF	TGCGCCAGCAGCTTAGATCTTGACAGGAGCACCTACGAGCAGTACTTC
TRBV9	few	13	NA	TRBJ2-1	CASSPLAGNEQFF	TGTGCCAGCAGCCCACTGGCTGGGAATGAGCAGTTCTTC
TRBV3-1	NA	15	TRBD1	TRBJ1-6	CASSYGQAYNSPLHF	TGTGCCAGCAGCTACGGACAGGCCTATAATTCACCCCTCCACTTT
TRBV20-1	NA	14	NA	TRBJ2-1	CSANPILSYNEQFF	TGCAGTGCTAATCCTATCCTCTCCTACAATGAGCAGTTCTTC
TRBV6-6	NA	13	NA	TRBJ2-3	CASSLGNRDTQYF	TGTGCCAGCAGCCTCGGAAACAGGGATACGCAGTATTTT
TRBV7-2	NA	15	TRBD2	TRBJ2-5	CASSAEVGLAGPQYF	TGTGCCAGCAGCGCAGAGGTGGGACTAGCGGGTCCCCAGTACTTC
TRBV20-1	NA	13	NA	TRBJ2-5	CSARQGGQETQYF	TGCAGTGCTAGACAGGGCGGCCAAGAGACCCAGTACTTC
TRBV5-6	NA	14	NA	TRBJ1-5	CASSLGGRSGPQHF	TGTGCCAGCAGCTTGGGTGGGCGGTCCGGGCCCCAGCATTTT
TRBV12-3/TRBV12-4	NA	13	NA	TRBJ2-7	CAIGGSVVGEQYF	TGTGCCATCGGGGGTTCTGTAGTCGGCGAGCAGTACTTC
TRBV6-5	NA	16	NA	TRBJ1-1	CASSYSQSTPNTEAFF	TGTGCCAGCAGTTACTCGCAGTCTACCCCGAACACTGAAGCTTTCTTT
TRBV10-3	NA	14	TRBD2	TRBJ2-1	CAISGLAGTSEQFF	TGTGCCATCAGTGGACTAGCGGGAACGAGTGAGCAGTTCTTC
TRBV5-1	NA	13	NA	TRBJ2-1	CASSLETSGEQFF	TGCGCCAGCAGCTTGGAGACTAGTGGTGAGCAGTTCTTC
TRBV11-2	NA	14	TRBD1	TRBJ1-2	CASSYRTGGYGYTF	TGTGCCAGCAGCTATCGGACAGGGGGCTATGGCTACACCTTC
TRBV6-1	NA	16	NA	TRBJ1-2	CASSELSGTGTYGYTF	TGTGCCAGCAGTGAGCTTTCCGGGACGGGGACCTATGGCTACACCTTC
TRBV7-2	few	14	NA	TRBJ2-1	CASSLGPGRDEQFF	TGTGCCAGCAGCTTAGGCCCCGGGCGGGATGAGCAGTTCTTC
TRBV29-1	NA	16	TRBD2	TRBJ2-3	CSVEDPVRGGTDTQYF	TGCAGCGTTGAAGATCCGGTTCGGGGGGGCACGGATACGCAGTATTTT
TRBV20-1	NA	14	NA	TRBJ2-1	CSARDRTLLDEQFF	TGCAGTGCTAGAGACAGGACACTTTTGGATGAGCAGTTCTTC
TRBV9	few	15	TRBD2	TRBJ2-3	CASSVGTSGTDTQYF	TGTGCCAGCAGCGTCGGGACTAGCGGGACAGATACGCAGTATTTT
TRBV24-1	NA	15	NA	TRBJ2-2	CATSDLQGGGGELFF	TGTGCCACCAGTGATTTGCAGGGAGGAGGCGGGGAGCTGTTTTTT
TRBV19	NA	14	NA	TRBJ2-5	CASSRRRGSETQYF	TGTGCCAGTAGCCGGCGGCGCGGATCGGAGACCCAGTACTTC
TRBV7-9	NA	14	TRBD1	TRBJ2-2	CANRDRRNTGELFF	TGTGCCAACCGGGACAGGAGAAACACCGGGGAGCTGTTTTTT
TRBV28	NA	15	NA	TRBJ2-2	CASTPRGRGTGELFF	TGTGCCAGCACCCCCCGGGGCAGGGGCACCGGGGAGCTGTTTTTT
TRBV5-4	NA	16	TRBD2	TRBJ2-5	CASSLDLSGSRETQYF	TGTGCCAGCAGCTTGGATCTGAGCGGGAGTAGAGAGACCCAGTACTTC
TRBV27	NA	14	NA	TRBJ2-7	CASSPSRGPYEQYF	TGTGCCAGCAGTCCATCCCGGGGCCCCTACGAGCAGTACTTC
TRBV20-1	NA	15	TRBD2	TRBJ2-5	CSASPQGGRQETQYF	TGCAGTGCTAGCCCCCAGGGCGGGAGGCAAGAGACCCAGTACTTC
TRBV15	NA	17	NA	TRBJ1-5	CATSRDRAGGANQPQHF	TGTGCCACCAGCAGAGATCGGGCGGGGGGTGCCAATCAGCCCCAGCATTTT
TRBV2	NA	15	TRBD2	TRBJ2-1	CASSVRLAGAGEQFF	TGTGCCAGCAGTGTAAGACTAGCGGGAGCTGGTGAGCAGTTCTTC
TRBV7-2	NA	16	TRBD1	TRBJ1-2	CASSLGTGGAPDGYTF	TGTGCCAGCAGCTTAGGGACAGGGGGCGCCCCGGATGGCTACACCTTC
TRBV7-3	NA	16	NA	TRBJ2-2	CASSSPPGLHTGELFF	TGTGCCAGCAGCTCCCCCCCGGGACTTCACACCGGGGAGCTGTTTTTT
TRBV6-5	NA	12	NA	TRBJ1-6	CASSYSEGTLHF	TGTGCCAGCAGTTACTCGGAGGGAACCCTCCACTTT
TRBV12-3/TRBV12-4	once	13	NA	TRBJ2-1	CASRPWTSDEQFF	TGTGCCAGCAGACCTTGGACGAGCGATGAGCAGTTCTTC
TRBV6-1	NA	13	NA	TRBJ2-5	CASKKGVWETQYF	TGTGCCAGCAAAAAGGGGGTATGGGAGACCCAGTACTTC
TRBV5-4	NA	14	NA	TRBJ1-1	CASTPVGRITEAFF	TGTGCCAGCACGCCGGTGGGACGGATCACTGAAGCTTTCTTT
TRBV12-3/TRBV12-4	NA	18	NA	TRBJ1-5	CASSFEDKLPGSNQPQHF	TGTGCCAGCAGTTTCGAAGACAAACTCCCCGGCAGCAATCAGCCCCAGCATTTT
TRBV14	NA	14	TRBD1	TRBJ2-5	CASSQQGGKETQYF	TGTGCCAGCAGCCAACAAGGGGGCAAGGAGACCCAGTACTTC
TRBV4-1	NA	16	NA	TRBJ2-3	CASSDPGRKKLGTQYF	TGCGCCAGCAGCGACCCGGGAAGGAAGAAACTTGGTACGCAGTATTTT
TRBV30	NA	14	TRBD1	TRBJ2-2	CAWAGTVNTGELFF	TGTGCCTGGGCCGGGACAGTGAACACCGGGGAGCTGTTTTTT